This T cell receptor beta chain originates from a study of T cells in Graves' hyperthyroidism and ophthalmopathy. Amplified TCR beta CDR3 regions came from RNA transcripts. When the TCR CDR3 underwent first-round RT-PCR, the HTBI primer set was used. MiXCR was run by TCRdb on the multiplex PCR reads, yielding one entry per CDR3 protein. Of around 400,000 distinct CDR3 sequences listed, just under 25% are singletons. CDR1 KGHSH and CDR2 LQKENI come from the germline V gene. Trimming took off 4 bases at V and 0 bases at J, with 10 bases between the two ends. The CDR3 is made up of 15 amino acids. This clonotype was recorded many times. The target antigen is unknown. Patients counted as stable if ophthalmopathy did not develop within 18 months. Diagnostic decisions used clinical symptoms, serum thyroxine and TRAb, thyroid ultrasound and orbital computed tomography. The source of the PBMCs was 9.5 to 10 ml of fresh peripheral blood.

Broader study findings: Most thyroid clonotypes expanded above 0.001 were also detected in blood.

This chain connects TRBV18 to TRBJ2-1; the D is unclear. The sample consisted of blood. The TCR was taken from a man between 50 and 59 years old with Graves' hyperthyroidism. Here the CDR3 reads CASSRADPSYNEQFF. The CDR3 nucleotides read TGTGCCAGCTCACGGGCAGACCCCTCCTACAATGAGCAGTTCTTC.